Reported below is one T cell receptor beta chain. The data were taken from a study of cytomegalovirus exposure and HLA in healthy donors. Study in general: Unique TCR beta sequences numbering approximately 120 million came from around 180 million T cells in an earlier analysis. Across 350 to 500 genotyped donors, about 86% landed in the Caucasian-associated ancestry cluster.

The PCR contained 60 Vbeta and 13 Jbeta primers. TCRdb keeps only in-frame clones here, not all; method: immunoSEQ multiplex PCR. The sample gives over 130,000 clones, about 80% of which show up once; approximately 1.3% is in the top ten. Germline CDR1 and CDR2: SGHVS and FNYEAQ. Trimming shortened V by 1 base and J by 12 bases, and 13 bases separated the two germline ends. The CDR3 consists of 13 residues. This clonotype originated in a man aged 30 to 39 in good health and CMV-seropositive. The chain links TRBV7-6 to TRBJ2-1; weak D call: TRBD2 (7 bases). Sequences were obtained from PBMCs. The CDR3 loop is CASSLVKGGRQFF. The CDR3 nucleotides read TGTGCCAGCAGCTTAGTTAAGGGGGGGAGGCAGTTCTTC.